These T cell receptor beta chains were read from a single sample in a study of neurological immune-mediated disorders. TCRdb fed the 5' RACE reads into MiXCR, producing one record per CDR3 protein. Among 53,000 or so distinct CDR3 sequences, more than 7% were seen once, and the ten largest hold 1.5% to 2%. The sequencing sample was made of PBMCs. These receptors were collected from a woman between 35 and 50 years old in good health. The CDR3 runs from the conserved cysteine through the conserved F or W. A D gene is named only where the DNA matches it firmly. Where a row states a size, it is once, few, many or the class of an expanded clone; other rows omit it.

CDR3nt | CDR3aa | d_gene | j_gene | abundance | v_gene
TGCAGTGCTATCTGGCTAGCGGGAGAGTTGGCAGATACGCAGTATTTT | CSAIWLAGELADTQYF | TRBD2 | TRBJ2-3 | many | TRBV20-1
TGTGTCAGCAGCGTAGATGGGACAGGATCGGCAGATACGCAGTATTTT | CVSSVDGTGSADTQYF | TRBD1 | TRBJ2-3 | once | TRBV9
TGTGCCAGCAGCGTAGTTGGACAGCACACCGGGGAGCTGTTTTTT | CASSVVGQHTGELFF | - | TRBJ2-2 | many | TRBV9
TGTGCCATCAGTGGACAGGGAGATCAGCCCCAGCATTTT | CAISGQGDQPQHF | TRBD1 | TRBJ1-5 | many | TRBV10-3
TGTGCCAGCAGCGTGGGACAGGGGGCAGAGTACGAGCAGTACTTC | CASSVGQGAEYEQYF | TRBD1 | TRBJ2-7 | many | TRBV9
TGTGCCAGCACCTCCTACCGCGGGACAGGGGACCCCGGGGAGCTGTTTTTT | CASTSYRGTGDPGELFF | TRBD1 | TRBJ2-2 | many | TRBV6-1
TGTGCCAGCAGCCCAACCCAGGGGGCCAAAAACATTCAGTACTTC | CASSPTQGAKNIQYF | - | TRBJ2-4 | many | TRBV5-6
TGCGCCAGCAGCCGGGACCAAGGGACAGATACGCAGTATTTT | CASSRDQGTDTQYF | - | TRBJ2-3 | many | TRBV5-1
TGTGCCAGCAGTCCCCAGGGATCTCGGCAGCCCCAGCATTTT | CASSPQGSRQPQHF | - | TRBJ1-5 | - | TRBV12-3/TRBV12-4
TGTGCCAGCAGCTGGAGCGGGAGGAGAGAGACCCAGTACTTC | CASSWSGRRETQYF | TRBD2 | TRBJ2-5 | many | TRBV5-6
TGCGCCAGCAGCCAAGATAGACAGGCCTATTACGAGCAGTACTTC | CASSQDRQAYYEQYF | - | TRBJ2-7 | many | TRBV4-3
TGTGCCAGCTGTCCGGGACACCAAGAGACCCAGTACTTC | CASCPGHQETQYF | - | TRBJ2-5 | many | TRBV18
TGTGCCATCAGTGATTCACTTGGGGGAGAGACCCAGTACTTC | CAISDSLGGETQYF | - | TRBJ2-5 | many | TRBV10-3
TGTGCCAGCAGTGAAGGGCAGAAGGCCTACGAGCAGTACTTC | CASSEGQKAYEQYF | - | TRBJ2-7 | many | TRBV6-1
TGTGCCAGCAGCTTAATGCAGGGGAACTATGGCTACACCTTC | CASSLMQGNYGYTF | - | TRBJ1-2 | few | TRBV7-2
TGCGCCAGCAGCCCCTACAGGGGGTGGACTGAAGCTTTCTTT | CASSPYRGWTEAFF | TRBD1 | TRBJ1-1 | many | TRBV5-1
TGTGCCAGCAGCTTAACTACCGGGACTTATACGCAGTATTTT | CASSLTTGTYTQYF | - | TRBJ2-3 | many | TRBV7-3
TGTGCCATCAGTGATTCCGGGACGGAAGATACGCAGTATTTT | CAISDSGTEDTQYF | - | TRBJ2-3 | many | TRBV10-3
TGCGCCAGCAGCCGAGAGAGGGGGCTGAAGACCCAGTACTTC | CASSRERGLKTQYF | TRBD1 | TRBJ2-5 | few | TRBV5-1
TGCAGCGTTGATTTCAGGGGGGGCACTGAAGCTTTCTTT | CSVDFRGGTEAFF | TRBD1 | TRBJ1-1 | many | TRBV29-1
TGCAGTGCTAGCGATGGGAGCTCCTACGAGCAGTACTTC | CSASDGSSYEQYF | - | TRBJ2-7 | many | TRBV20-1
TGTGCCAGCTGTAGGGGGGCGTTTAGGACAGATACGCAGTATTTT | CASCRGAFRTDTQYF | - | TRBJ2-3 | many | TRBV6-5
TGTGCCAGCAGCCCCCGACAGGGGCCCTACAATGAGCAGTTCTTC | CASSPRQGPYNEQFF | TRBD1 | TRBJ2-1 | many | TRBV3-1
TGTGCCAGCAGTTACTTTGGCGGGGGAATTCGTGAGCAGTTCTTC | CASSYFGGGIREQFF | TRBD2 | TRBJ2-1 | many | TRBV6-5